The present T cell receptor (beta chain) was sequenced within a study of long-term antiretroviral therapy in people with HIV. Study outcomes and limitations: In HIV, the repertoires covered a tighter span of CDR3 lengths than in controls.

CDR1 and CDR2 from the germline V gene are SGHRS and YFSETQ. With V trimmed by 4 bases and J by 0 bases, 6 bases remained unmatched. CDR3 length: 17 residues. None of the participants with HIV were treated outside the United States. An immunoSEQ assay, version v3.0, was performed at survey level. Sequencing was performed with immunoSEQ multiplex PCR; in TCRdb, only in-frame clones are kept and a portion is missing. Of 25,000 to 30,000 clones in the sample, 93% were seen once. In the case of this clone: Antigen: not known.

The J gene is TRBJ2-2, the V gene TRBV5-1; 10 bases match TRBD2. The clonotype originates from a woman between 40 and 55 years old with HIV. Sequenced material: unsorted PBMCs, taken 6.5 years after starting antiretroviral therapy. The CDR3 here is CASSPRGLATNTGELFF. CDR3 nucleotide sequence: TGCGCCAGCAGCCCCCGGGGACTAGCGACGAACACCGGGGAGCTGTTTTTT.